This T cell receptor (beta chain) came from a study of PD-1 blockade in classical Hodgkin lymphoma. Study-wide background: Patients were administered nivolumab (3 mg/kg intravenously) every 2 weeks.

TCRdb's copy holds only in-frame clones and misses some; the assay was immunoSEQ multiplex PCR. The sample includes about 39,000 clones, 78% of them seen just once. General study findings and limits: Complete responders' diversity at baseline resembled that of newly diagnosed patients. Nivolumab starters within 1 year of ASCT were excluded. Unlike CD8+ TCR diversity, which did not rise significantly by C4D1, CD4+ TCR diversity did.

This clone was seen a single time. The antigen is unknown. Described time point: cycle 4 day 1 (C4D1), after five to seven weeks of nivolumab. Each patient's relapse followed autologous stem cell transplantation, and brentuximab vedotin exposure varied. Germline values: CDR1 MNHEY, CDR2 SVGAGI. V gave up 0 bases and J gave up 6 bases, with 12 bases separating them. This CDR3 is 14 amino acids long. Sample: peripheral blood mononuclear cells (PBMCs), taken before the fourth cycle of nivolumab. The TCR was taken from a human donor with classical Hodgkin lymphoma. The rearrangement uses TRBV6-5 and TRBJ2-7, with D tentatively TRBD1 (6 bases). CDR3 nucleotide sequence: TGTGCCAGCAGTTACTCGGCAGGGGTGGGCGAGCAGTACTTC. Amino acids: CASSYSAGVGEQYF.